This TCR beta chain originates from a study of OX40 agonist ivuxolimab in advanced cancers. At the level of the whole study: Ivuxolimab, which targeted the costimulatory receptor OX40 (CD134), was an agonistic, fully human IgG2 monoclonal antibody. Intravenous ivuxolimab was administered to patients every 2 weeks at six dose levels: 0.01, 0.1, 0.3, 1.5, 3 and 10 mg/kg. Of the 50 to 55 patients in dose escalation, 19 had hepatocellular carcinoma, about 15 had melanoma, 9 had renal cell carcinoma and 9 had head and neck cancer. Patients were allowed to have had prior anti-PD-1, anti-PD-L1 or anti-CTLA-4 therapy, and 30% to 40% of the dose-escalation patients had been treated with checkpoint inhibitors. In the dose-escalation cohort, 82.7% of patients were male, and the mean age was about 55 years, with a range of about 23 to 90. The monotherapy dose-escalation portion (N ≈ 55 patients) of the phase I ivuxolimab trial is reported in the paper. Partial responses were achieved by three dose-escalation patients, of whom one had hepatocellular carcinoma and two had cutaneous melanoma. Peripheral TCRbeta sequencing aimed to test whether ivuxolimab altered TCR sequence diversity and caused clonal T-cell expansion.

Findings and caveats that apply to the study as a whole: Low levels of normalized T-cell clonal expansion were also seen in some patients who did not respond. Which antigens the clonally expanded peripheral T cells were specific for was not determined. At doses of 0.1 to 3.0 mg/kg, clonal expansion of both CD4+ and CD8+ T cells in blood was seen between baseline and week 6. After ivuxolimab, more expanded clones were found on average in CD8+ T cells than in CD4+ T cells. Partial responders in the 0.1-3.0 mg/kg groups had among the lowest normalized peripheral clonal expansion, especially among CD8+ T cells.

The CDR1 and CDR2 encoded by the germline V gene (reference sequence) are SEHNR and FQNEAQ. V loses 5 bases of germline sequence and J loses 2 bases, and the interval between the two ends is 4 bases. The CDR3 sequence holds 11 residues, the cysteine and phenylalanine included. The DNA shown is the 33-base CDR3, in frame from base 1. Genomic DNA was isolated from the sorted cells so that the TCRbeta CDR3 region could be sequenced. The immunoSEQ Assay was used to sequence the TCRbeta CDR3 regions. Not all clones reach the TCRdb copy of this immuneACCESS table, which keeps in-frame sequences only. Checked studies attribute under half of the gap to unresolved V genes and leave the rest unexplained. The sample includes some 70,000 clones, with 85% observed a single time. Of the sample, under 6% falls within the top ten clones. With respect to this clone: The specificity of this receptor is unknown. Qualities for individual bases were not recorded, and no much larger clone is one base off.

The trial excluded patients who had a history of autoimmune disease or who were on systemic immunosuppression. Peripheral blood for TCR sequencing was collected from all dose cohorts at baseline, on cycle 4 day 1, and on cycle 7 day 1. The samples were taken from a phase I, first-in-human, multicenter, open-label dose-escalation trial of ivuxolimab. Adults with locally advanced or metastatic melanoma, renal cell carcinoma, hepatocellular carcinoma or head and neck squamous cell carcinoma were enrolled in the trial. Before TCR sequencing, CD4+ and CD8+ T cells were separately sorted from peripheral blood.

The chain joins TRBV7-9 to TRBJ2-7, with no reliable assignment of the D segment. This sample comprised CD4+ or CD8+ T cells sorted from blood, obtained in a trial of the OX40 agonist ivuxolimab. The source is an adult with an advanced solid tumor such as melanoma, head and neck, liver or kidney cancer. The bases are TGTGCCAGCAGCCTGACCTACGAGCAGTACTTC. It codes for CASSLTYEQYF.